Following are 32 T cell receptor beta chains from one sample sequenced in a study of vaccination and CD4 T cells after COVID-19. The Oncomine TCR Beta short-read assay sequenced DNA from cultured CD4+ T cells. A single record per CDR3 protein comes from TCRdb applying MiXCR to the PCR reads. Of tens of thousands of distinct CDR3 sequences detected, about a third appear once; the ten largest clones hold approximately 8.9%. Time point indicated: late sampling 161 to 241 days after vaccination in three convalescent patients. Treatment reported: roughly 11-day PBMC culture with coronavirus spike peptide pools or control peptides (ViraFEST assay). The antigens for these receptors are not known. The specimen comprised CD4+ T cells from blood, cultured in vitro, sampled about 7 months after SARS-CoV-2 vaccination. All receptors derive from a human donor who had recovered from COVID-19.

This clonotype came up a few times. The J gene is TRBJ1-2, the V gene TRBV15, with unresolved D. The V and J ends lost 1 base and 8 bases respectively, with 17 bases between them. The CDR3 is made up of 15 amino acids. Per germline, CDR1 LNHNV and CDR2 YYDKDF (reference sequence). As DNA, the CDR3 is TGTGCCACCAGCAGAGTTCGGACGGGAAACAGAGGCTACACCTTC. Translation gives CATSRVRTGNRGYTF.

J is TRBJ2-2 and V is TRBV24-1; TRBD1 matches 10 bases. Germline V gene data show CDR1 as KGHDR and CDR2 as SFDVKD. V was pared by 4 bases and J by 4 bases, with 17 bases of the junction left unmatched. This CDR3 comprises 20 residues. In nucleotides, the CDR3 is TGTGCCACCAGTGACCTCCGGGACAGGGGAACAGCGGGTTCCACCGGGGAGCTGTTTTTT. This encodes CATSDLRDRGTAGSTGELFF.

This clonotype was detected a few times. The gene calls are TRBV20-1 and TRBJ2-7; 7 bases agree with TRBD2. The germline V gene has CDR1 DFQATT and CDR2 SNEGSKA (reference sequence). V was clipped by 6 bases and J by 7 bases; unmatched bases: 18. CDR3 size: 15 residues. As DNA, the CDR3 is TGCAGTGCCCCACCTCAAGAGGCGGGAGCACGGGAGCAGTACTTC. Amino acids: CSAPPQEAGAREQYF.

V gene TRBV20-1 combines with J gene TRBJ1-5, with D possibly TRBD1 on 5 matching bases. The CDR3 consists of 17 residues. Deletions cut 3 bases from V and 5 bases from J, with 23 bases between. Looked up from germline, CDR1 is DFQATT and CDR2 is SNEGSKA (reference sequence). The CDR3 loop reads CSASILRGVRWDQPQHF. The CDR3 nucleotides read TGCAGTGCTAGTATTCTACGAGGGGTCCGGTGGGATCAGCCCCAGCATTTT.

DNA for the CDR3: TGTGCCAGCAGCTTAGGACAGGGGGCAGATACGCAGTATTTT. Translated, it gives CASSLGQGADTQYF. This chain uses TRBV7-2 with TRBJ2-3, with 9 positions matching TRBD1. The CDR3 runs to 14 residues. After removal of 1 base from V and 4 bases from J, the junction contained 0 bases not matched to a gene. Germline-derived CDR1 and CDR2 are SGHTA and FQGNSA.

The chain is built from TRBV27 and TRBJ2-7, with TRBD2 matching over 7 bases. CDR1 is MNHEY and CDR2 is SMNVEV in the germline V gene (reference sequence). After removal of 6 bases from V and 9 bases from J, the junction contained 17 bases not matched to a gene. This CDR3 has 15 residues. For the CDR3, the DNA is TGTGCCAGCAGGGACCCCTCTCGCGGGAGAAGGGGGCAGTACTTC. As protein: CASRDPSRGRRGQYF.

The V gene is TRBV7-8, the J gene TRBJ1-5, with D unresolved. The germline V and J ends were trimmed by 3 bases and 5 bases, with 8 bases remaining between them. The CDR3 runs 13 residues. Germline assignment: CDR1 SGHVS and CDR2 FQNEAQ. CDR3 coding DNA: TGTGCCAGCAGCTTGACAAGGGATCAGCCCCAGCATTTT. Amino acids: CASSLTRDQPQHF.

The CDR3 reads CASSQLAGEQYF. The CDR3 region has the DNA TGTGCCAGCAGTCAACTAGCGGGAGAGCAGTACTTC. This chain links TRBV28 with TRBJ2-7; 10 bases agree with TRBD2. Germline V gene lookup returns CDR1 MDHEN and CDR2 SYDVKM. The CDR3 sequence is 12 residues long. V lost 5 bases and J lost 7; bases outside the gene matches: 2.

This rearrangement joins TRBV20-1 to TRBJ2-5; D unclear. The germline V gene encodes CDR1 DFQATT and CDR2 SNEGSKA (reference sequence). The CDR3 is 12 amino acids. V shed 5 bases and J shed 4 bases, with 11 bases lying between them. CDR3: CSAPAKGETQYF. The CDR3, as DNA: TGCAGTGCTCCGGCGAAGGGAGAGACCCAGTACTTC.

This chain uses TRBV6-5 with TRBJ2-7; D not certain. The CDR3 is made up of 13 amino acids. V was trimmed by 2 bases and J by 2 bases, leaving 7 bases between them. Germline CDR1 and CDR2: MNHEY and SVGAGI. The chain's CDR3 is CASSYGATYEQYF. The CDR3 nucleotides read TGTGCCAGCAGTTACGGTGCAACCTACGAGCAGTACTTC.

In DNA, the CDR3 is TGTGCCAGCAGTCCGAAGGGGGGGGGGTCTGGGGCCAACGTCCTGACTTTC. Protein product: CASSPKGGGSGANVLTF. The V gene is TRBV27, the J gene TRBJ2-6; the D gene is possibly TRBD2 (7 bases). The CDR3 sequence is 17 residues long. Deletions cut 5 bases from V and 1 base from J, with 15 bases between. Germline V gene data show CDR1 as MNHEY and CDR2 as SMNVEV (reference sequence).

The chain uses TRBV6-1 and TRBJ2-1; weak D call: TRBD2 (5 bases). V was clipped by 7 bases and J by 7 bases, with 17 bases between them. This CDR3 is built from 14 residues. Germline CDR1 is MNHNS and CDR2 is SASEGT. The CDR3 DNA reads TGTGCCAGCATAAATCCCTCCCCGGGAAATGAGCAGTTCTTC. Translation: CASINPSPGNEQFF.

This chain uses TRBV5-1 with TRBJ2-5; D is possibly TRBD1 or TRBD2 (7 bases each). CDR3 length: 16 residues. Trimming left V 1 base short and J 5 bases short, with 18 bases between. The V gene's germline CDR1 is SGHRS and CDR2 YFSETQ. The CDR3 DNA is TGCGCCAGCAGCTTGCTCGGCAGGGGGGGTTCGGAGACCCAGTACTTC. It encodes CASSLLGRGGSETQYF.

V and J are TRBV6-1 and TRBJ2-7; D is perhaps TRBD1 (5 bases). Germline V CDR1 and CDR2: MNHNS, SASEGT. CDR3 length: 13 amino acids. V was shortened by 1 base and J by 7 bases, with 11 bases between the two germline ends. The CDR3 DNA sequence: TGTGCCAGCAGTGAAGGTGGAAGGGGAGAGCAGTACTTC. Encoded protein: CASSEGGRGEQYF.

This clonotype is termed medium-sized. The chain uses TRBV28 and TRBJ2-7; D gene ambiguous. CDR1 is MDHEN and CDR2 is SYDVKM in the germline V gene. The V end lost 5 bases, the J end lost 0 bases, and 5 bases lay between the germline ends. The CDR3 is 12 amino acids. The CDR3, as DNA: TGTGCCAGCAGTCCAAGCTCCTACGAGCAGTACTTC. Protein: CASSPSSYEQYF.

The rearrangement joins TRBV25-1 to TRBJ1-1; possible D gene TRBD1, 5 bases. V was cut by 2 bases and J by 3 bases, with 10 bases left in between. CDR3 length: 14 amino acids. Germline CDR1 and CDR2: MGHDK and SYGVNS. The CDR3 reads CASSEPGSDTEAFF. The DNA for the CDR3 is TGTGCCAGCAGTGAACCAGGGTCGGACACTGAAGCTTTCTTT.

V gene TRBV7-9 combines with J gene TRBJ2-5; 11 bases match TRBD1. The CDR3 is 14 residues long. The J segment lost 4 bases and the V segment lost 5 bases, leaving 3 bases of the junction unmatched. Germline V CDR1 and CDR2: SEHNR, FQNEAQ (reference sequence). The CDR3: CASSRGTGGETQYF. The CDR3 nucleotides read TGTGCCAGCAGCCGCGGGACAGGGGGAGAGACCCAGTACTTC.

This clonotype was seen a handful of times. The chain joins TRBV7-6 to TRBJ2-7; D is perhaps TRBD2 (5 bases). V was shortened by 6 bases and J by 6 bases, with 18 bases between the two germline ends. The CDR3 sequence is 14 residues long. From germline, CDR1 is SGHVS and CDR2 FNYEAQ. The CDR3 spells CASSTRGGPGEQYF. The CDR3 bases are TGTGCCAGCAGTACCCGAGGAGGCCCGGGCGAGCAGTACTTC.

The chain links TRBV7-8 to TRBJ2-5, with a possible D match to TRBD1 (5 bases). V was cut by 0 bases and J by 5 bases, with 10 bases left in between. Germline CDR1 is SGHVS and CDR2 is FQNEAQ. This CDR3 region has 14 residues. CDR3 coding DNA: TGTGCCAGCAGCTTAGCCAGAAAGGGGGAGACCCAGTACTTC. This translates into CASSLARKGETQYF. Full variable domain (missing parts from reference TRBV7-8 and TRBJ2-5): GAGVSQSPRYKVAKRGQDVALRCDPISGHVSLFWYQQALGQGPEFLTYFQNEAQLDKSGLPSDRFFAERPEGSVSTLKIQRTQQEDSAVYLCASSLARKGETQYFGPGTRLLVL.

The chain combines TRBV4-2 with TRBJ2-7; D remains unclear. CDR1 and CDR2 (germline): LGHNA, YNFKEQ. The CDR3 consists of 13 residues. Trimming shortened V by 1 base and J by 6 bases, and 10 bases separated the two germline ends. CDR3 DNA sequence: TGTGCCAGCAGCCAAGGTGGGTGGCCCGAGCAGTACTTC. This encodes CASSQGGWPEQYF.

This clonotype was seen a few times. The CDR3 DNA follows: TGTGCCAGCAGCCCCCCACTGCAGGGGGATAGGCAGTACTTC. It is translated as CASSPPLQGDRQYF. The chain has TRBV28 and TRBJ2-7; TRBD1 aligns across 7 bases. The CDR3 has 14 amino acids. Unmatched junction bases numbered 14, after V lost 6 bases and J lost 9 bases. Germline lookup yields CDR1 MDHEN and CDR2 SYDVKM.

The rearrangement joins TRBV7-6 to TRBJ2-7; the D gene is possibly TRBD1 (5 bases). V shed 5 bases and J shed 3 bases, with 11 bases lying between them. Germline CDR1 SGHVS, CDR2 FNYEAQ. This CDR3 region has 13 residues. In nucleotides, the CDR3 is TGTGCCAGCAGCGCCGACAGCATCTACGAGCAGTACTTC. Translating it yields CASSADSIYEQYF.

The rearrangement joins TRBV20-1 to TRBJ2-7, with D possibly being TRBD1 (6 bases). The CDR3 spans 14 residues. Trimming shortened V by 3 bases and J by 6 bases, and 18 bases separated the two germline ends. Germline V gene sequence: CDR1 DFQATT, CDR2 SNEGSKA (reference sequence). As DNA, the CDR3 is TGCAGTGCTAGTCCCCCACTTCAGGGGACCGAGCAGTACTTC. Translated, it gives CSASPPLQGTEQYF.

As DNA, the CDR3 is TGTGCCAGCAGCAAAGAGAGCACAGGGGATGGCTACACCTTC. Its protein is CASSKESTGDGYTF. The chain carries TRBV21-1 and TRBJ1-2; the table's D call of TRBD1 was not tested on the DNA. TRBV21-1 is termed a pseudogene. The length of the CDR3 is 14 residues.

The chain has TRBV20-1 and TRBJ2-1, with 7 bases lining up with TRBD2. J lost 4 bases, V lost 3 bases, and 15 bases had no gene match. The germline CDR1 and CDR2 sequences are DFQATT and SNEGSKA (reference sequence). The CDR3 contains 17 residues. CDR3 bases: TGCAGTGCTAGGAGCCCCTCGCAGCGGGAACCGTACAATGAGCAGTTCTTC. Translated, it gives CSARSPSQREPYNEQFF.

The chain is built from TRBV20-1 and TRBJ2-7; 11 bases are a match to TRBD2. The germline gives CDR1 DFQATT, CDR2 SNEGSKA (reference sequence). This CDR3 is 14 amino acids long. The V gene end was trimmed by 4 bases and the J gene end by 6 bases; junction bases not matched to a gene: 8. CDR3 coding DNA: TGCAGTGCTATTAGACTAGCGGGAATGAGCGAGCAGTACTTC. The encoded protein is CSAIRLAGMSEQYF.

The chain uses TRBV29-1 and TRBJ2-7; D tentatively fits TRBD1 or TRBD2 (6 bases each). The V gene's germline CDR1 is SQVTM and CDR2 ANQGSEA. The CDR3 extends over 12 amino acids. The V end was cut by 7 bases, the J end by 3 bases, with 13 bases between. The CDR3 reads CSARRGDYEQYF. Here the CDR3 DNA reads TGCAGCGCCAGAAGGGGGGACTACGAGCAGTACTTC.

This clonotype was seen only a few times. The chain links TRBV7-3 to TRBJ2-1; 7 bases line up with TRBD2. CDR1 and CDR2 from the germline V gene are SGHTA and FQGTGA. The J segment lost 3 bases and the V segment lost 6 bases, leaving 8 bases of the junction unmatched. CDR3 length: 15 residues. The chain's CDR3 is CASSLSGIGYNEQFF. The CDR3 nucleotides are TGTGCCAGCAGTTTGAGCGGGATTGGCTACAATGAGCAGTTCTTC. Looking up the rest from reference TRBV7-3 and TRBJ2-1 gives the full variable domain: GAGVSQTPSNKVTEKGKYVELRCDPISGHTALYWYRQSLGQGPEFLIYFQGTGAADDSGLPNDRFFAVRPEGSVSTLKIQRTERGDSAVYLCASSLSGIGYNEQFFGPGTRLTVL.

This chain uses TRBV7-9 with TRBJ1-2; TRBD1 aligns across 8 bases. The CDR3 has 15 residues. Germline values: CDR1 SEHNR, CDR2 FQNEAQ (reference sequence). V lost 4 bases, J lost 1 base, and 5 bases stayed unmatched. CDR3 in DNA: TGTGCCAGCAGCTCCAGGACAGGGATTAACTATGGCTACACCTTC. Translated, it gives CASSSRTGINYGYTF.

This chain joins TRBV27 and TRBJ2-1; 8 nucleotides line up with TRBD1. The germline V gene has CDR1 MNHEY and CDR2 SMNVEV (reference sequence). J lost 0 bases, V lost 4 bases, and 2 bases had no gene match. The CDR3 is made up of 15 amino acids. CDR3 in DNA: TGTGCCAGCAGTTCGACAGGGGCCTCCTACAATGAGCAGTTCTTC. Its protein product is CASSSTGASYNEQFF.

The chain has TRBV10-3 and TRBJ2-7; weak D call: TRBD1 (6 bases). The CDR3 covers 13 residues. Germline assignment: CDR1 ENHRY and CDR2 SYGVKD. V was trimmed by 4 bases and J by 1 base, leaving 8 bases between them. The DNA of the CDR3 is TGTGCCATCAGTGTACAGGGTTCCTACGAGCAGTACTTC. Protein: CAISVQGSYEQYF.

The CDR3, as DNA: TGTGCCAGCAGCCCCCGGCAGGGGCAAGAGACCCAGTACTTC. As protein: CASSPRQGQETQYF. The chain employs TRBV4-2 and TRBJ2-5; possible D gene TRBD1, 6 bases. Per germline, CDR1 LGHNA and CDR2 YNFKEQ. Between the trimmed V and J ends, which lost 4 bases and 2 bases, there was a span of 11 bases. The CDR3 contains 14 residues.